The 22 T cell receptor beta chains in this list originate from one sample, sequenced in a study of blood T cell repertoires in COVID-19. Repertoires were generated with immunoSEQ multiplex PCR, while TCRdb's copy carries only in-frame clones and drops some. The sample has around 400,000 clones; 70% to 90% are singletons. The sample consisted of peripheral blood. The receptors derive from a woman aged 60-75 years with COVID-19, enrolled during active disease.

The V call is TRBV20-1, the J call TRBJ2-5; D gene unclear. This CDR3 contains 11 residues. Trimming left V 1 base short and J 5 bases short, with 5 bases between. CDR1 and CDR2 (germline): DFQATT, SNEGSKA (reference sequence). CDR3 nucleotide sequence: TGCAGTGCTAGAGGGGCGGAGACCCAGTACTTC. It specifies CSARGAETQYF.

The V and J genes are TRBV21-1 and TRBJ1-1. TRBV21-1 is marked as a pseudogene. This CDR3 has 18 residues. The CDR3 sequence: CASSTQPKGEGRNTEAFF. For the CDR3, the DNA is TGTGCCAGCAGCACCCAACCAAAGGGGGAGGGCAGGAACACTGAAGCTTTCTTT.

The genes are TRBV6-5 and TRBJ1-2; 9 nucleotides align to TRBD1. Trimming took 4 bases from V and 8 from J; bases not matched to a gene: 8. Germline CDR1 MNHEY, CDR2 SVGAGI. This CDR3 comprises 14 residues. This chain's CDR3 is CASSWTGEKEGYTF. CDR3 coding DNA: TGTGCCAGCAGTTGGACAGGGGAAAAAGAGGGCTACACCTTC.

The V gene is TRBV19, the J gene TRBJ2-3, with TRBD1 matching 7 bases. The germline V gene has CDR1 LNHDA and CDR2 SQIVND (reference sequence). This CDR3 has 14 residues. The V segment lost 7 bases and the J segment 3 bases; nucleotides outside the gene matches: 7. CDR3 loop: CASKRDSLTDTQYF. The DNA of the CDR3 is TGTGCCAGTAAAAGGGACAGTCTAACAGATACGCAGTATTTT.

The chain carries TRBV5-5 and TRBJ2-7; TRBD2 is a possible D gene (5 bases). Germline-derived CDR1 and CDR2 are SGHKS and YYEKEE (reference sequence). Trimming took 4 bases from V and 2 from J, leaving 10 bases between them. The CDR3 contains 13 residues. The CDR3 is CASSPGEPYEQYF. For the CDR3, the DNA is TGTGCCAGCAGCCCCGGGGAGCCCTACGAGCAGTACTTC. Supplemented by reference TRBV5-5 and TRBJ2-7, the full variable domain reads DAGVTQSPTHLIKTRGQQVTLRCSPISGHKSVSWYQQVLGQGPQFIFQYYEKEERGRGNFPDRFSARQFPNYSSELNVNALLLGDSALYLCASSPGEPYEQYFGPGTRLTVT.

This sequence joins TRBV25-1 and TRBJ1-3; D not resolved. The CDR3 totals 15 residues. Germline CDR1 reads MGHDK; CDR2 reads SYGVNS. V lost 5 bases and J 0 bases, leaving 11 bases between the germline ends. The CDR3 nucleotides are TGTGCCAGCAGTTATGAGTCATTCTCTGGAAACACCATATATTTT. Translated: CASSYESFSGNTIYF.

The chain recombines TRBV15 with TRBJ2-2; 8 nucleotides line up with TRBD1. Unmatched junction bases numbered 7, after V lost 7 bases and J lost 3 bases. The CDR3 is 15 residues long. From germline, CDR1 is LNHNV and CDR2 YYDKDF (reference sequence). The CDR3 loop is CATTPGGSDTGELFF. CDR3 sequence (DNA): TGTGCCACCACTCCAGGGGGCTCGGACACCGGGGAGCTGTTTTTT.

The chain joins TRBV5-1 to TRBJ2-4; the D gene is possibly TRBD1 (5 bases). Germline loops: CDR1 SGHRS, CDR2 YFSETQ. The CDR3 has 16 amino acids. V lost 2 bases and J lost 0, with 12 bases in between. The CDR3 loop reads CASSFTDSLAKNIQYF. The CDR3 DNA is TGCGCCAGCAGCTTTACCGACAGCTTAGCCAAAAACATTCAGTACTTC.

This clone appeared once. The chain employs TRBV4-1 and TRBJ2-1, with 9 bases lining up with TRBD1. CDR1 and CDR2 from the germline V gene are MGHRA and YSYEKL. The CDR3 has 16 residues. J gave up 0 bases and V 3 bases, and 3 bases lay outside the gene matches. The CDR3 loop reads CASSQTGQGSYNEQFF. In DNA form, the CDR3 reads TGCGCCAGCAGCCAGACGGGACAGGGCTCCTACAATGAGCAGTTCTTC.

The CDR3 DNA reads TGCGCCAGCAGCCGGCTGGCGGACAGGGAGAACACTGAAGCTTTCTTT. Translation gives CASSRLADRENTEAFF. The chain recombines TRBV5-1 with TRBJ1-1; TRBD1 matches at 8 bases. With 4 bases clipped from V and 1 base from J, the junction kept 9 bases outside the gene matches. This CDR3 has 16 residues. Germline V gene sequence: CDR1 SGHRS, CDR2 YFSETQ.

V and J are TRBV5-5 and TRBJ1-6; TRBD1 agrees at 7 bases. Germline values: CDR1 SGHKS, CDR2 YYEKEE (reference sequence). Trimming cost V 0 bases and J 10 bases; bases outside gene matches: 4. The CDR3 runs to 14 residues. For the CDR3, the DNA is TGTGCCAGCAGCTTGGTAACAGGGGAGTCACCCCTCCACTTT. This gives the protein CASSLVTGESPLHF. Based on the CDR3 plus reference TRBV5-5 and TRBJ1-6, the full variable domain is DAGVTQSPTHLIKTRGQQVTLRCSPISGHKSVSWYQQVLGQGPQFIFQYYEKEERGRGNFPDRFSARQFPNYSSELNVNALLLGDSALYLCASSLVTGESPLHFGNGTRLTVT.

This chain links TRBV19 with TRBJ1-2; TRBD1 matches 7 bases. This CDR3 spans 12 amino acids. Germline values: CDR1 LNHDA, CDR2 SQIVND (reference sequence). Unmatched junction bases numbered 1, after V lost 6 bases and J lost 3 bases. In DNA form, the CDR3 reads TGTGCCAGTAGGGGACAGTACTATGGCTACACCTTC. It is translated as CASRGQYYGYTF.

The chain joins TRBV6-5 to TRBJ1-5; 7 nucleotides match TRBD1. The CDR3 loop spans 14 amino acids. CDR1 and CDR2 (germline): MNHEY, SVGAGI. Losses at the gene ends were 5 bases for V and 4 bases for J; bases not matched to a gene: 5. The CDR3 loop reads CASSTDRLNQPQHF. The CDR3 region has the DNA TGTGCCAGCAGTACGGACAGGCTGAATCAGCCCCAGCATTTT.

The chain is built from TRBV21-1 and TRBJ1-1; TRBD1 reflects the table's D call only, with no check against the DNA. TRBV21-1 is reported as a pseudogene. The CDR3 has 20 amino acids. The CDR3 DNA follows: TGTGCCAGCAGCAATGGAGAACAGGGGCCCAAGCCGGTACCGGGGACTGAAGCTTTCTTT. Its translation is CASSNGEQGPKPVPGTEAFF.

The chain joins TRBV14 to TRBJ2-1, with 7 bases lining up with TRBD1. The CDR3 sequence is 15 residues long. J lost 4 bases, V lost 6 bases, and 9 bases had no gene match. Germline CDR1 and CDR2: SGHDN and FVKESK. The CDR3 nucleotides are TGTGCCAGCAGTTACCGGGACAGAGTATACAATGAGCAGTTCTTC. It yields the protein CASSYRDRVYNEQFF. The full variable domain, its missing parts supplied by reference TRBV14 and TRBJ2-1, is EAGVTQFPSHSVIEKGQTVTLRCDPISGHDNLYWYRRVMGKEIKFLLHFVKESKQDESGMPNNRFLAERTGGTYSTLKVQPAELEDSGVYFCASSYRDRVYNEQFFGPGTRLTVL.

The V gene is TRBV5-5, the J gene TRBJ1-3, with unresolved D. The CDR3 runs to 13 residues. The V and J ends lost 6 bases and 6 bases respectively, with 13 bases between them. Germline V gene data show CDR1 as SGHKS and CDR2 as YYEKEE (reference sequence). The CDR3 DNA reads TGTGCCAGCAACCGCGCGGGAGAAAACACCATATATTTT. Translated: CASNRAGENTIYF.

The V and J genes are TRBV4-1 and TRBJ2-1; 8 bases line up with TRBD2. Losses at the gene ends were 2 bases for V and 5 bases for J; bases not matched to a gene: 11. The CDR3 runs to 17 residues. CDR1 and CDR2 from the germline V gene are MGHRA and YSYEKL. The CDR3 loop is CASSQLPGRGANNEQFF. DNA for the CDR3: TGCGCCAGCAGCCAACTCCCCGGGCGGGGGGCCAACAATGAGCAGTTCTTC.

This chain connects TRBV7-3 to TRBJ2-5; TRBD2 matches 15 bases. The CDR3 extends over 19 amino acids. Germline V lookup: CDR1 SGHTA, CDR2 FQGTGA. V lost 5 bases and J lost 2; bases outside the gene matches: 12. The CDR3 DNA sequence: TGTGCCAGCAGCCCCGGCTCCGGACTAGCGGGGGGGATACAAGAGACCCAGTACTTC. Protein: CASSPGSGLAGGIQETQYF.

The CDR3 sequence is CASRGTGRYDYGYTF. CDR3 in DNA: TGTGCCAGTAGGGGGACAGGGCGGTACGACTATGGCTACACCTTC. The genes are TRBV19 and TRBJ1-2; TRBD1 matches at 9 bases. Trimming took 6 bases from V and 3 from J; bases not matched to a gene: 8. The germline V gene has CDR1 LNHDA and CDR2 SQIVND (reference sequence). This CDR3 comprises 15 residues.

This clone showed up just once. The J gene is TRBJ1-1, the V gene TRBV30; no reliable D call. Germline V gene lookup returns CDR1 GTSNPN and CDR2 SVGIG (reference sequence). The CDR3 runs 12 residues. Deletions cut 5 bases from V and 3 bases from J, with 10 bases between. The CDR3 reads CAWGQEDTEAFF. In DNA form, the CDR3 reads TGTGCCTGGGGGCAGGAGGACACTGAAGCTTTCTTT.

The V and J genes are TRBV29-1 and TRBJ1-3; D gene ambiguous. Looked up from germline, CDR1 is SQVTM and CDR2 is ANQGSEA. The CDR3 is 14 residues long. With 4 bases removed from V and 2 bases from J, the gap between germline ends came to 12 bases. The CDR3 reads CSVVGPQAGNTIYF. The DNA for the CDR3 is TGCAGCGTTGTCGGCCCTCAGGCTGGAAACACCATATATTTT.

The chain recombines TRBV19 with TRBJ1-2; TRBD1 aligns across 7 bases. The CDR3 is made up of 14 amino acids. CDR1 is LNHDA, CDR2 SQIVND, per germline (reference sequence). Trimming cost V 5 bases and J 2 bases; bases outside gene matches: 5. The CDR3 region has the DNA TGTGCCAGTAGTTGGGACAGCATGAACTATGGCTACACCTTC. Encoded protein: CASSWDSMNYGYTF.